What follows describes a single TCR beta chain. Its specificity is not known. The sample originates from a study of beta chain features in type 1 diabetes. CD45RO/CCR7/CD25/CD127/CD95/CD27 staining was used to isolate CD4+ naive, central memory, regulatory and stem cell-like memory cells by sorting. Sorted populations all had greater than 98% purity. Sequenced material consisted of expressed TCRB transcripts (all of the isolated RNA was reverse transcribed). TCRdb keeps only in-frame clones here, not all; method: immunoSEQ multiplex PCR. The sample shows 600,000 to 650,000 clones, less than 20% of them seen only once. CDR3 size: 14 residues. Looked up from germline, CDR1 is SGDLS and CDR2 is YYNGEE. With 0 bases removed from V and 2 bases from J, the gap between germline ends came to 8 bases. Study-wide points: The naive, central memory and Treg TCRB repertoires of patients appeared to be more similar to one another than those of healthy donors. All four CD4+ subsets of Type 1 diabetes patients contained TCRB CDR3s that were moderately but significantly shorter.

The TCR sequence derives from a man between 18 and 29 years old in good health. Sequencing was carried out using naive CD4+ T cells from blood. The V call is TRBV9, the J call TRBJ2-5; the D is unclear. The DNA of the CDR3 is TGTGCCAGCAGCGTAGTGGCGCATCAAGAGACCCAGTACTTC. Residues: CASSVVAHQETQYF.